This TCR beta chain was captured in a study of control samples from healthy donors and cancer patients. The CDR3 consists of 14 residues. The ends were cut back, 7 bases at V and 6 bases at J, with 15 bases in the middle. Germline V lookup: CDR1 MNHEY, CDR2 SVGAGI. Here immunoSEQ multiplex PCR was the method, and the copy in TCRdb shows in-frame clones only, minus some. The sample holds around 80,000 clones, around 93% seen once. The origin of this receptor is a woman in her 30s in good health. V is TRBV6-5 and J is TRBJ1-4; TRBD1 is a possible D gene (5 bases). Sequencing was carried out using blood. DNA of the CDR3: TGTGCCAGCAATCCAAGGGGAGGGGATGAAAAACTGTTTTTT. Translating it yields CASNPRGGDEKLFF.